One and the same sample provided the 2 T cell receptor beta chains below, sequenced in a study of cytomegalovirus exposure and HLA in healthy donors. Both 60 Vbeta primers and 13 Jbeta primers went into the PCR. TCRdb's table, derived via immunoSEQ multiplex PCR, lists solely in-frame clones and lacks some. The sample holds about 93,000 clones; 80% are singletons and the top ten take around 7%. Sequencing was carried out using PBMCs. All receptors come from a man aged 25 to 45 in good health and CMV-seronegative.

The count of this clone is one. The chain has TRBV7-2 and TRBJ2-3; D gene ambiguous. V lost 5 bases to trimming and J lost 4 bases, with 16 bases between them. The CDR3 covers 15 residues. Germline CDR1 is SGHTA and CDR2 is FQGNSA. CDR3 loop: CASSGPGMGSDTQYF. CDR3 nucleotides: TGTGCCAGCAGCGGCCCCGGCATGGGCTCAGATACGCAGTATTTT.

This clone has a handful of counts. The gene calls are TRBV18 and TRBJ1-1, with 7 bases that match TRBD1. The germline CDR1 and CDR2 sequences are KGHSH and LQKENI. The ends lost 2 bases at V and 6 bases at J; junction bases unmatched: 6. The CDR3 is 14 residues long. This CDR3 is CASSPESTGSEAFF. The CDR3 DNA reads as TGTGCCAGCTCACCAGAATCGACAGGGTCTGAAGCTTTCTTT.